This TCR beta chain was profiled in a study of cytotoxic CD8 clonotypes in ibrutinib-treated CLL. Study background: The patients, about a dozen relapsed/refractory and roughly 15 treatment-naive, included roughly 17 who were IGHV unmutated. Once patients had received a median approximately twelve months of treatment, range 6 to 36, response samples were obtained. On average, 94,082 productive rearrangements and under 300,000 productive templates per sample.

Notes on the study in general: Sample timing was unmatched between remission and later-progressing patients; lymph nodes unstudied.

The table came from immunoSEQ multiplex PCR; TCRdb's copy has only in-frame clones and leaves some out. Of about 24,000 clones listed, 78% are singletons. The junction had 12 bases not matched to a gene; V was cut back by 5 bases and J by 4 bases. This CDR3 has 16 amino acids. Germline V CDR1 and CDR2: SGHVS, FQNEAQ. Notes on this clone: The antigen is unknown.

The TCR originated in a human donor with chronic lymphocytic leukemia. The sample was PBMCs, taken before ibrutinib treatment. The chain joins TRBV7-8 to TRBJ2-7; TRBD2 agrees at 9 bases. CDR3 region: CASSPTSTSGWYEQYF. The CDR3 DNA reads TGTGCCAGCAGCCCTACTTCGACTAGCGGATGGTACGAGCAGTACTTC.